One and the same sample provided the 8 T cell receptor beta chains below, sequenced in a study of OX40 agonist ivuxolimab in advanced cancers. Some clones are missing from TCRdb's copy, which holds only in-frame ones; the method was immunoSEQ multiplex PCR. The sample yields under 95,000 clones, over 90% seen once. The material sequenced was CD4+ or CD8+ T cells sorted from blood, taken in a trial of the OX40 agonist ivuxolimab. These receptors came from an adult with an advanced solid tumor such as melanoma, head and neck, liver or kidney cancer.

The J gene is TRBJ1-1, the V gene TRBV27; 8 nucleotides align to TRBD1. The CDR3 spans 12 residues. Germline V gene sequence: CDR1 MNHEY, CDR2 SMNVEV (reference sequence). The V gene end was trimmed by 6 bases and the J gene end by 4 bases; junction bases not matched to a gene: 1. DNA of the CDR3: TGTGCCAGCAGGACAGGGGCCACTGAAGCTTTCTTT. Its protein is CASRTGATEAFF.

V is TRBV7-9 and J is TRBJ2-7; TRBD1 aligns across 9 bases. The CDR3 is 15 residues long. V was clipped by 5 bases and J by 7 bases; unmatched bases: 12. The V gene's germline CDR1 is SEHNR and CDR2 FQNEAQ (reference sequence). CDR3 in amino acids: CASSPRQQGALEQYF. The CDR3 region has the DNA TGTGCCAGCAGCCCTAGACAACAGGGGGCGCTGGAGCAGTACTTC.

This clone was observed once. The chain recombines TRBV29-1 with TRBJ2-1; D unresolved. The germline V gene has CDR1 SQVTM and CDR2 ANQGSEA. The CDR3 contains 12 residues. V lost 3 bases and J lost 6, with 9 bases in between. In nucleotides, the CDR3 is TGCAGCGTTGAGGGTAGTTTCAATGAGCAGTTCTTC. Its protein is CSVEGSFNEQFF.

This chain links TRBV27 with TRBJ1-2; D remains unclear. Between the trimmed V and J ends, which lost 3 bases and 6 bases, there was a span of 11 bases. The CDR3 runs to 13 residues. Germline assignment: CDR1 MNHEY and CDR2 SMNVEV (reference sequence). In DNA, the CDR3 is TGTGCCAGCAGTTTTAGGAGGGCAGATGGCTACACCTTC. It is translated as CASSFRRADGYTF.

The genes are TRBV10-3 and TRBJ1-5; TRBD1 aligns across 7 bases. CDR1 is ENHRY, CDR2 SYGVKD, per germline. The V segment lost 4 bases and the J segment 6 bases; nucleotides outside the gene matches: 6. This CDR3 has 14 amino acids. CDR3 residues: CAISVTGDGQPQHF. The CDR3 DNA follows: TGTGCCATCAGTGTAACAGGGGACGGTCAGCCCCAGCATTTT.

This chain joins TRBV4-1 and TRBJ2-7; D may be TRBD2 (5 bases). Germline V gene lookup returns CDR1 MGHRA and CDR2 YSYEKL. This CDR3 has 15 residues. Trimming took 1 base from V and 0 from J, leaving 10 bases between them. CDR3 sequence reads: CASSQVSASSYEQYF. The CDR3 DNA is TGCGCCAGCAGCCAAGTTAGCGCTAGCTCCTACGAGCAGTACTTC.

The CDR3 DNA reads TGTGCCAGCAGCCCCGGTCGGAATACGCAGTATTTT. Translation gives CASSPGRNTQYF. V gene TRBV13 combines with J gene TRBJ2-3; no clear D. The germline V gene encodes CDR1 PRHDT and CDR2 FYEKMQ (reference sequence). There are 12 residues in the CDR3. The V end lost 5 bases, the J end lost 7 bases, and 10 bases lay between the germline ends.

The V and J genes are TRBV6-5 and TRBJ1-5; the D is unclear. V was shortened by 5 bases and J by 1 base, with 12 bases between the two germline ends. This CDR3 contains 15 residues. Looked up from germline, CDR1 is MNHEY and CDR2 is SVGAGI. DNA of the CDR3: TGTGCCAGCAGTCAGTTTGTGGGAAGCAATCAGCCCCAGCATTTT. Translating gives CASSQFVGSNQPQHF.